The 29 T cell receptor beta chains listed next were all sequenced from one sample in a study of blood T cells in healthy people across ages. A second PCR of about 6 to 12 cycles used a sample-barcoded 5' primer and a J-beta primer mix. TCRdb used MiXCR to reprocess the 5' RACE reads, holding one entry per CDR3 protein. This sample has around 750,000 distinct CDR3 sequences, with 53% found just once. The sample comprised blood. These receptors came from an elderly man in good health.

This sequence joins TRBV5-1 and TRBJ2-7; TRBD2 agrees at 11 bases. The germline CDR1 and CDR2 sequences are SGHRS and YFSETQ. This CDR3 is 15 amino acids long. With V trimmed by 6 bases and J by 3 bases, 8 bases remained unmatched. CDR3 sequence reads: CASNPTSGSIYEQYF. The CDR3, as DNA: TGCGCCAGCAACCCCACTAGCGGGAGTATCTACGAGCAGTACTTC.

This clonotype was seen only a few times. The rearrangement joins TRBV3-1 to TRBJ2-1; D unclear. The V end was cut by 1 base, the J end by 3 bases, with 10 bases between. The CDR3 contains 15 residues. In germline, CDR1 is LGHDT, CDR2 YNNKEL (reference sequence). Here the CDR3 DNA reads TGTGCCAGCAGCCAAGCAGGTAATAGCTACAATGAGCAGTTCTTC. This gives the protein CASSQAGNSYNEQFF.

J is TRBJ2-5 and V is TRBV5-5, with TRBD1 identical over 9 bases. CDR1 is SGHKS and CDR2 is YYEKEE in the germline V gene (reference sequence). V dropped 4 bases and J dropped 4; count of bases not matched to a gene: 8. The CDR3 consists of 15 residues. The CDR3 region has the DNA TGTGCCAGCAGCACCGGACAGGGGCGGGGAGAGACCCAGTACTTC. Protein product: CASSTGQGRGETQYF.

J is TRBJ2-6 and V is TRBV28; the D is unclear. Per the germline V gene, CDR1 is MDHEN and CDR2 is SYDVKM. This CDR3 has 16 amino acids. The V gene lost 6 bases and the J gene lost 0 bases, with 12 bases spanning the gap. The CDR3 region has the DNA TGTGCCAGCAGCCCTCGACATTTCTCTGGGGCCAACGTCCTGACTTTC. It encodes CASSPRHFSGANVLTF.

This clonotype has only one observation. In DNA, the CDR3 is TGCAGTGCCAGGGACAGGACGTTTTGGAACGAGCAGTACTTC. This translates into CSARDRTFWNEQYF. The genes are TRBV20-1 and TRBJ2-7; 8 bases fit TRBD1. With 6 bases clipped from V and 5 bases from J, the junction kept 12 bases outside the gene matches. Germline lookup yields CDR1 DFQATT and CDR2 SNEGSKA (reference sequence). The CDR3 consists of 14 residues.

This chain links TRBV18 with TRBJ1-1; maybe TRBD1 (6 bases). CDR3 length: 15 residues. Trimming pared 2 bases from V and 6 bases from J, leaving 16 bases between. CDR1 KGHSH and CDR2 LQKENI come from the germline V gene. The CDR3: CASSPRVNRDAEAFF. The CDR3, as DNA: TGTGCCAGCTCACCAAGGGTTAACAGGGACGCTGAAGCTTTCTTT.

The table lists this clonotype with a few counts. The V gene is TRBV18, the J gene TRBJ2-1; 9 bases match TRBD2. Trimming cost V 3 bases and J 4 bases; bases outside gene matches: 10. The CDR3 has 17 amino acids. Looked up from germline, CDR1 is KGHSH and CDR2 is LQKENI. The CDR3, as DNA: TGTGCCAGCTCACCCCAAACGACTAGCGGCCGATACAATGAGCAGTTCTTC. This gives the protein CASSPQTTSGRYNEQFF.

In its sample, this clonotype was seen a few times. The J gene is TRBJ2-4, the V gene TRBV29-1, with D tentatively TRBD1 (6 bases). The V gene lost 7 bases and the J gene lost 5 bases, with 15 bases spanning the gap. CDR3 length: 13 amino acids. CDR1 and CDR2 from the germline V gene are SQVTM and ANQGSEA. The CDR3 region has the DNA TGCAGCGCCCTATCAGGGGTTGAAAACATTCAGTACTTC. Amino acid sequence: CSALSGVENIQYF.

In this sample, this clonotype turned up a few times. This chain links TRBV12-3 or TRBV12-4 with TRBJ1-2, with D tentatively TRBD1 (5 bases). The germline V and J ends were trimmed by 10 bases and 4 bases, with 10 bases remaining between them. The CDR3 runs 11 residues. The CDR3 here is CAIGGFYGYTF. CDR3 DNA: TGTGCCATCGGGGGGTTCTATGGCTACACCTTC.

This chain connects TRBV4-2 to TRBJ2-2; 9 positions match TRBD2. CDR1 and CDR2 (germline): LGHNA, YNFKEQ. With V trimmed by 3 bases and J by 2 bases, 7 bases remained unmatched. This CDR3 has 17 residues. Here the CDR3 DNA reads TGTGCCAGCAGCCAGCCCGGACTAGCGCTAAACACCGGGGAGCTGTTTTTT. Protein product: CASSQPGLALNTGELFF.

This clonotype was counted between two and nine times. The chain employs TRBV5-1 and TRBJ2-5, with 12 bases identical to TRBD1. There are 15 residues in the CDR3. Germline loops: CDR1 SGHRS, CDR2 YFSETQ. The ends lost 4 bases at V and 3 bases at J; junction bases unmatched: 4. As DNA, the CDR3 is TGCGCCAGCAGCGCCGGGACAGGGGGCGAAGAGACCCAGTACTTC. Protein sequence: CASSAGTGGEETQYF.

DNA of the CDR3: TGTGCCAGCAGCCAAGATATACACAGGGGGAAGGCCAAAAACATTCAGTACTTC. It encodes CASSQDIHRGKAKNIQYF. This chain links TRBV3-1 with TRBJ2-4; 8 nucleotides line up with TRBD1. This CDR3 comprises 18 residues. Trimming cost V 0 bases and J 1 base; bases outside gene matches: 8. Germline assignment: CDR1 LGHDT and CDR2 YNNKEL (reference sequence). The entire variable domain, with the rest obtained from reference TRBV3-1 and TRBJ2-4, is as follows: DTAVSQTPKYLVTQMGNDKSIKCEQNLGHDTMYWYKQDSKKFLKIMFSYNNKELIINETVPNRFSPKSPDKAHLNLHINSLELGDSAVYFCASSQDIHRGKAKNIQYFGAGTRLSVL.

CDR3 sequence reads: CSARDRLAGGREQFF. As DNA, the CDR3 is TGCAGTGCTAGAGATAGACTAGCGGGAGGTCGTGAGCAGTTCTTC. The J gene is TRBJ2-1, the V gene TRBV20-1; 13 bases are shared with TRBD2. The J segment lost 9 bases and the V segment lost 0 bases, leaving 5 bases of the junction unmatched. Germline V lookup: CDR1 DFQATT, CDR2 SNEGSKA (reference sequence). The length of the CDR3 is 15 residues.

The chain recombines TRBV7-6 with TRBJ2-7; TRBD2 matches at 7 bases. V gave up 5 bases and J gave up 5 bases; unmatched junction bases: 9. Germline lookup yields CDR1 SGHVS and CDR2 FNYEAQ. The length of the CDR3 is 14 residues. The CDR3 spells CASSLEVGGNEQYF. CDR3 sequence (DNA): TGTGCCAGCAGCCTGGAGGTGGGGGGGAACGAGCAGTACTTC. Variable domain in full (rest from reference TRBV7-6 and TRBJ2-7): GAGVSQSPRYKVTKRGQDVALRCDPISGHVSLYWYRQALGQGPEFLTYFNYEAQQDKSGLPNDRFSAERPEGSISTLTIQRTEQRDSAMYRCASSLEVGGNEQYFGPGTRLTVT.

J is TRBJ2-5 and V is TRBV20-1; D is uncertain. From germline, CDR1 is DFQATT and CDR2 SNEGSKA (reference sequence). Trimming left V 0 bases short and J 2 bases short, with 13 bases between. This CDR3 region has 15 residues. CDR3 residues: CSARDLLEWQETQYF. The CDR3 nucleotides are TGCAGTGCTAGAGATCTTTTGGAGTGGCAAGAGACCCAGTACTTC.

This clonotype showed up just a few times. The V and J genes are TRBV7-2 and TRBJ2-7; 10 positions agree with TRBD2. Germline V gene lookup returns CDR1 SGHTA and CDR2 FQGNSA. This CDR3 spans 14 amino acids. V lost 2 bases, J lost 5 bases, and 3 bases stayed unmatched. The CDR3 sequence: CASSLWTSGNEQYF. DNA of the CDR3: TGTGCCAGCAGCTTATGGACTAGCGGCAACGAGCAGTACTTC.

This clonotype was counted only a few times. The gene calls are TRBV20-1 and TRBJ1-6, with TRBD1 as a possible D gene (5 bases). The CDR3 runs to 15 residues. Deletions cut 3 bases from V and 4 bases from J, with 13 bases between. From germline, CDR1 is DFQATT and CDR2 SNEGSKA (reference sequence). CDR3 DNA sequence: TGCAGTGCTAGGGGGACGGAAGGATATAATTCACCCCTCCACTTT. Its translation: CSARGTEGYNSPLHF.

This clonotype has only one observation. V and J are TRBV6-5 and TRBJ2-7, with D maybe TRBD1 (6 bases). The germline V and J ends were trimmed by 2 bases and 2 bases, with 13 bases remaining between them. The CDR3 consists of 15 residues. Germline loops: CDR1 MNHEY, CDR2 SVGAGI. In nucleotides, the CDR3 is TGTGCCAGCAGTTACCGGACAGACAACACCTACGAGCAGTACTTC. It yields the protein CASSYRTDNTYEQYF.

This clonotype came up a few times. The chain couples TRBV9 to TRBJ1-2, with 8 bases lining up with TRBD1. V gave up 2 bases and J gave up 7 bases; unmatched junction bases: 7. There are 14 residues in the CDR3. CDR1 and CDR2 (germline): SGDLS, YYNGEE. Here the CDR3 DNA reads TGTGCCAGCAGCGTGGAAGCGACAGGGGCTGGCTACACCTTC. It translates to CASSVEATGAGYTF.

The gene calls are TRBV5-4 and TRBJ2-7; D remains unclear. V lost 0 bases, J lost 0 bases, and 7 bases lay in between. This CDR3 has 14 amino acids. Germline V lookup: CDR1 SGHNT, CDR2 YYREEE (reference sequence). In nucleotides, the CDR3 is TGTGCCAGCAGCTTGGGTCCTCCCTCCTACGAGCAGTACTTC. It yields the protein CASSLGPPSYEQYF.

Note on this clonotype: At one end, the junction sequence differs from germline, possibly due to a read error. V gene TRBV20-1 combines with J gene TRBJ1-1; D is possibly TRBD1 (6 bases). The CDR3 has 14 residues. Per germline, CDR1 DFQATT and CDR2 SNEGSKA (reference sequence). Here the CDR3 reads CSARAAGWDTEPFF. In nucleotides, the CDR3 is TGCAGTGCTAGAGCGGCGGGTTGGGACACTGAACCTTTCTTT.

This clonotype was detected a few times. The chain joins TRBV28 to TRBJ1-2; 10 bases line up with TRBD1. The germline CDR1 and CDR2 sequences are MDHEN and SYDVKM. The CDR3 is 15 residues long. Germline trimming cut 6 bases from V and 4 bases from J; bases unmatched to any gene: 8. The CDR3 loop reads CASSSLDRGGYGYTF. CDR3 sequence (DNA): TGTGCCAGCAGCAGCCTGGACAGGGGGGGCTATGGCTACACCTTC.

The chain combines TRBV9 with TRBJ2-2; D ambiguous. Trimming cost V 0 bases and J 3 bases, with 3 bases left between them. This CDR3 is 13 amino acids long. In germline, CDR1 is SGDLS, CDR2 YYNGEE. CDR3 DNA: TGTGCCAGCAGCGTAGCGGACACCGGGGAGCTGTTTTTT. Encoded protein: CASSVADTGELFF. Together with reference TRBV9 and TRBJ2-2, the CDR3 gives the full variable domain: DSGVTQTPKHLITATGQRVTLRCSPRSGDLSVYWYQQSLDQGLQFLIQYYNGEERAKGNILERFSAQQFPDLHSELNLSSLELGDSALYFCASSVADTGELFFGEGSRLTVL.

The gene calls are TRBV7-9 and TRBJ2-3, with D tentatively TRBD1 (6 bases). The germline V gene has CDR1 SEHNR and CDR2 FQNEAQ (reference sequence). The CDR3 spans 12 residues. V shed 5 bases and J shed 14 bases, with 17 bases lying between them. The CDR3 spells CASSRGPGAAYF. Here the CDR3 DNA reads TGTGCCAGCAGCAGAGGCCCAGGGGCCGCGTATTTT.

This clonotype was detected a few times. The chain recombines TRBV27 with TRBJ2-1, with a weak D call TRBD2 (6 bases). Trimming removed 3 bases from V and 8 bases from J, with 8 bases in between. The CDR3 consists of 12 residues. CDR1 and CDR2 (germline): MNHEY, SMNVEV (reference sequence). The CDR3 DNA follows: TGTGCCAGCAGTTTGGCGGGATATGAGCAGTTCTTC. Encoded protein: CASSLAGYEQFF.

This chain uses TRBV5-1 with TRBJ1-4; D is perhaps TRBD1 (5 bases). Trimming removed 4 bases at V and 3 bases at J, with 13 bases between. Germline lookup yields CDR1 SGHRS and CDR2 YFSETQ. This CDR3 has 15 amino acids. CDR3 nucleotide sequence: TGCGCCAGCAGCCGAGGGACCGCGGCTAATGAAAAACTGTTTTTT. Translating gives CASSRGTAANEKLFF.

The V call is TRBV5-1, the J call TRBJ1-2, with 7 bases matching TRBD1. V was clipped by 2 bases and J by 7 bases; unmatched bases: 5. The CDR3 consists of 13 residues. Germline CDR1 is SGHRS and CDR2 is YFSETQ. The CDR3 DNA reads as TGCGCCAGCAGCTTTACAGGGGATCGTGGCTACACCTTC. Its translation: CASSFTGDRGYTF.

This clonotype was counted many times. This chain links TRBV9 with TRBJ2-3; 7 bases align to TRBD1. V trimming: 3 bases; J trimming: 2 bases; junction bases outside the gene matches: 6. The CDR3 runs to 15 residues. Germline CDR1 reads SGDLS; CDR2 reads YYNGEE. The CDR3 region has the DNA TGTGCCAGCAGCGCGACAGGGACCAACACAGATACGCAGTATTTT. Its translation: CASSATGTNTDTQYF.

The chain couples TRBV25-1 to TRBJ1-6, with 8 bases lining up with TRBD1. The CDR3 has 15 residues. Trimming removed 4 bases from V and 8 bases from J; junction bases left unmatched: 7. Germline lookup yields CDR1 MGHDK and CDR2 SYGVNS. The CDR3 nucleotides read TGTGCCAGCAGTGGATCTCAGGGGGCACATTCACCCCTCCACTTT. It codes for CASSGSQGAHSPLHF. The full variable domain, completed using reference TRBV25-1 and TRBJ1-6, is EADIYQTPRYLVIGTGKKITLECSQTMGHDKMYWYQQDPGMELHLIHYSYGVNSTEKGDLSSESTVSRIRTEHFPLTLESARPSHTSQYLCASSGSQGAHSPLHFGNGTRLTVT.